What follows are 2 T cell receptor beta chains derived from one specimen sequenced in a study of T-cell reconstitution after alpha-beta-depleted transplantation in children listed by TCRdb under 2016. The meaning of the sample's time point label: day 60 (about 2 months) after transplantation. Taken with the paper, the label for treatment or condition translates to: allogeneic hematopoietic cell transplantation with graft depleted of TCRalphabeta T cells and CD19 B cells. Libraries were built with PCR. Sequencing took place on an Illumina HiSeq 2500. TCR library preparation used molecular barcoding, with unique molecular identifiers applied to normalize quantification of the TCRbeta repertoire. The public reads were quality trimmed at Q25 with fastp and then assembled into clones with MiXCR by TCRdb, keeping productive beta chains. Each CDR3 protein gets just one entry, which takes the most common genes and DNA from the rows behind it. The sample records over 90,000 distinct CDR3 sequences, approximately 5.4% of which are singletons. Of the sample, around 5.6% is held by the ten largest clones.

The source was PBMCs, mostly from graft donor cells, collected 60 days after TCRalphabeta/CD19-depleted stem cell transplant. The receptors derive from a female patient aged 2 to 10 who had a stem cell transplant for Fanconi anemia, so the T cells may come from the graft donor.

The table lists this clonotype with many counts. The chain is built from TRBV10-3 and TRBJ2-7; 10 bases are shared with TRBD2. Losses at the gene ends were 4 bases for V and 0 bases for J; bases not matched to a gene: 9. The CDR3 is 17 residues long. Germline V gene sequence: CDR1 ENHRY, CDR2 SYGVKD. For the CDR3, the DNA is TGTGCCATCAGTGGGAGACTAGCGGGCCCAAACTCCTACGAGCAGTACTTC. Translating it yields CAISGRLAGPNSYEQYF.

This clonotype came up many times. V is TRBV13 and J is TRBJ2-3, with 8 bases fitting TRBD1. The length of the CDR3 is 15 residues. Germline V lookup: CDR1 PRHDT, CDR2 FYEKMQ (reference sequence). The V gene end was trimmed by 3 bases and the J gene end by 7 bases; junction bases not matched to a gene: 9. CDR3 DNA sequence: TGTGCCAGCAGCTTCGGGGCAGGGGGCGTGAATACGCAGTATTTT. The encoded protein is CASSFGAGGVNTQYF.